The clone carrying this TCR beta chain was counted a few times. Its antigen remains unknown. This sample is part of a study of T cell repertoires in cytomegalovirus infection. In the study overall: CMV infection plus the matching HLA type was flagged by public TCR beta signatures.

MiXCR was run by TCRdb on the reads, yielding one entry per CDR3 protein. The top ten hold over 11% of the sample, which has 310,000 or so distinct CDR3 sequences, roughly 23% seen once. V lost 2 bases to trimming and J lost 0 bases, with 26 bases between them. This CDR3 is 21 amino acids long. The study's findings and limits: In two of eight donors, the top clonotype was HLA-C-restricted CMV-specific. Summed public TCR beta family frequency identified CMV carriers bearing the relevant HLA.

This clonotype originated in a human donor in good health (CMV status not recorded). Some clones in this sample may be carry-over from other donors' samples. Sequenced sample: PBMCs. V and J are TRBV12-3 or TRBV12-4 and TRBJ1-5; D not certain. The CDR3 DNA follows: TGTGCCAGCAGTTTAAGGTCGGGGTTTGGGCAAGTTGGATATAGCAATCAGCCCCAGCATTTT. Protein product: CASSLRSGFGQVGYSNQPQHF.